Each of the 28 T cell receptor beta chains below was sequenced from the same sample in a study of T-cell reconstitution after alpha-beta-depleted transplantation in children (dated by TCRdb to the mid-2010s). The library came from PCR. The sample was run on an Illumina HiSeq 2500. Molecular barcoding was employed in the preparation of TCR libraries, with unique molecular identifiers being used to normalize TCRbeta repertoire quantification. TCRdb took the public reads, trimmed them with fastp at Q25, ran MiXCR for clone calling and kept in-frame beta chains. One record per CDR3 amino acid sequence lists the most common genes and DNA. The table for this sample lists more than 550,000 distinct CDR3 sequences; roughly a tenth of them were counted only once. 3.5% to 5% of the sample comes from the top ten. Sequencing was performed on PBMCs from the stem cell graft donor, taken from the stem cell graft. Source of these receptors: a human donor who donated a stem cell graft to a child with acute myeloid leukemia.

The CDR3 sequence is CASSLVGGGGDTQYF. The CDR3 region has the DNA TGTGCCAGCAGCTTAGTGGGGGGCGGAGGGGATACGCAGTATTTT. J is TRBJ2-3 and V is TRBV7-2; perhaps D is TRBD1 or TRBD2 (6 bases each). From germline, CDR1 is SGHTA and CDR2 FQGNSA. V gave up 1 base and J gave up 6 bases, with 14 bases separating them. The CDR3 sequence is 15 residues long. The full variable domain, its missing parts supplied by reference TRBV7-2 and TRBJ2-3, is GAGVSQSPSNKVTEKGKDVELRCDPISGHTALYWYRQSLGQGLEFLIYFQGNSAPDKSGLPSDRFSAERTGGSVSTLTIQRTQQEDSAVYLCASSLVGGGGDTQYFGPGTRLTVL.

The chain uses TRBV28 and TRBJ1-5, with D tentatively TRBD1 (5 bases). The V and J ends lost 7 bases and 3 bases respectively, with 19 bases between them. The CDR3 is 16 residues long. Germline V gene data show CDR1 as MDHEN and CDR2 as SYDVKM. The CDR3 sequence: CASNLSSGRVNQPQHF. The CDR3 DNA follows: TGTGCCAGCAACCTCTCTTCCGGCAGGGTCAATCAGCCCCAGCATTTT.

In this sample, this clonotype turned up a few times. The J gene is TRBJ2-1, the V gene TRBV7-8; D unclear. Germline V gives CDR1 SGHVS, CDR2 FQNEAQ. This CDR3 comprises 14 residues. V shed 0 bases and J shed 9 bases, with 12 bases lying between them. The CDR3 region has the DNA TGTGCCAGCAGCTTAGCGCGGCAGCTGGGTGAGCAGTTCTTC. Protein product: CASSLARQLGEQFF. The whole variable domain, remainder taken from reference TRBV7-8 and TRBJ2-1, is GAGVSQSPRYKVAKRGQDVALRCDPISGHVSLFWYQQALGQGPEFLTYFQNEAQLDKSGLPSDRFFAERPEGSVSTLKIQRTQQEDSAVYLCASSLARQLGEQFFGPGTRLTVL.

In DNA, the CDR3 is TGCAGCGTACTGCGGAACCTCAATGAGCAGTTCTTC. Protein product: CSVLRNLNEQFF. V usage is TRBV29-1 and J usage is TRBJ2-1; the D is unclear. V was trimmed by 6 bases and J by 6 bases, leaving 12 bases between them. The V gene's germline CDR1 is SQVTM and CDR2 ANQGSEA. The CDR3 totals 12 residues.

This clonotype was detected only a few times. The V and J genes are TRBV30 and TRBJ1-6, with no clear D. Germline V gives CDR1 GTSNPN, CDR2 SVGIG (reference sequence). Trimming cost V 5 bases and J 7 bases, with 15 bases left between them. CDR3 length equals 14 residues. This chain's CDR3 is CAWLPVGMNSPLHF. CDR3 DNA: TGTGCCTGGCTTCCCGTGGGTATGAATTCACCCCTCCACTTT.

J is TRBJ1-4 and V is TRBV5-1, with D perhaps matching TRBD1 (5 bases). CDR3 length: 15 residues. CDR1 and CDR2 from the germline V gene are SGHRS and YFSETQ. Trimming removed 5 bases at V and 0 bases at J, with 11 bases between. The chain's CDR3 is CASRRTIATNEKLFF. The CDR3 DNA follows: TGCGCCAGCAGAAGGACAATCGCAACTAATGAAAAACTGTTTTTT. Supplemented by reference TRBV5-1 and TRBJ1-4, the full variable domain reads KAGVTQTPRYLIKTRGQQVTLSCSPISGHRSVSWYQQTPGQGLQFLFEYFSETQRNKGNFPGRFSGRQFSNSRSEMNVSTLELGDSALYLCASRRTIATNEKLFFGSGTQLSVL.

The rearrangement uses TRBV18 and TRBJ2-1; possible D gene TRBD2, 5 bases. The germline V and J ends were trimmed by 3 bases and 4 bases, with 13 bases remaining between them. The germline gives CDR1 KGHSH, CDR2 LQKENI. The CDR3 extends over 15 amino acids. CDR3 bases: TGTGCCAGCTCACCTTTAGCGAGAGGATACAATGAGCAGTTCTTC. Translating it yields CASSPLARGYNEQFF.

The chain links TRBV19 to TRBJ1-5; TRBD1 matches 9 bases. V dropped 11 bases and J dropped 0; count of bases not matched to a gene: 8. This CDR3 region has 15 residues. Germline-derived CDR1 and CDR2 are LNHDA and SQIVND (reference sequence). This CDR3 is CASDRGVYSNQPQHF. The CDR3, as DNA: TGTGCCTCGGACAGGGGCGTTTATAGCAATCAGCCCCAGCATTTT.

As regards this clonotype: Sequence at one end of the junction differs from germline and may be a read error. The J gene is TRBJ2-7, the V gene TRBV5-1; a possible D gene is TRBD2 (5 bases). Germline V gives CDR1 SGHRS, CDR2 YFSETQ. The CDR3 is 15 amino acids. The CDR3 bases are TGCGCCAGCAGATTGGCGGGTGATAAAGCGTACGAGCAGTACTTC. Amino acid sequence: CASRLAGDKAYEQYF. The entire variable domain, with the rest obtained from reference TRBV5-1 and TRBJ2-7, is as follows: KAGVTQTPRYLIKTRGQQVTLSCSPISGHRSVSWYQQTPGQGLQFLFEYFSETQRNKGNFPGRFSGRQFSNSRSEMNVSTLELGDSALYLCASRLAGDKAYEQYFGPGTRLTVT.

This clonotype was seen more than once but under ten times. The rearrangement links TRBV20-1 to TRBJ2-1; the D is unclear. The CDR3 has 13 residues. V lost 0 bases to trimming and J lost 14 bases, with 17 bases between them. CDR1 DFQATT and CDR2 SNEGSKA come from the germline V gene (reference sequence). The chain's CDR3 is CSARDRVARTKFF. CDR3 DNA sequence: TGCAGTGCTAGAGATCGGGTAGCTCGAACCAAGTTCTTC.

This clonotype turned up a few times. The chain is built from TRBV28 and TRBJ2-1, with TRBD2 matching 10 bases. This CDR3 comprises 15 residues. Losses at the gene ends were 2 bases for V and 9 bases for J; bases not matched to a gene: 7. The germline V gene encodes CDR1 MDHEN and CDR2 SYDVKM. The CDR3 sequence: CASSLNMGLAFEQFF. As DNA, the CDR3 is TGTGCCAGCAGTTTAAATATGGGACTAGCGTTTGAGCAGTTCTTC.

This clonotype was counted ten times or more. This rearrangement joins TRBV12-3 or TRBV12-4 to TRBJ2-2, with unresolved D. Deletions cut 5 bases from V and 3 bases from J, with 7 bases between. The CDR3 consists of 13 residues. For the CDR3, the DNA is TGTGCCAGCAGTCCTATATACACCGGGGAGCTGTTTTTT. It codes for CASSPIYTGELFF.

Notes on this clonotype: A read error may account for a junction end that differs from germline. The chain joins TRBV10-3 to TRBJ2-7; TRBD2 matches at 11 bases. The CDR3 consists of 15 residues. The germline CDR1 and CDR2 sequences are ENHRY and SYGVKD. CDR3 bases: TGTGCCATCAGTGGACTAGCGGGGAGCTCCGACGAGCAGTACTTC. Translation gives CAISGLAGSSDEQYF.

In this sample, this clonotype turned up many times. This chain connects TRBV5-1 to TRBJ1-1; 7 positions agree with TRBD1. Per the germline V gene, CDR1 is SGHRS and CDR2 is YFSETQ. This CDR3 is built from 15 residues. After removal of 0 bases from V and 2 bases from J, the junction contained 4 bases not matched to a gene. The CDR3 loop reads CASSLDRGRNTEAFF. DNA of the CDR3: TGCGCCAGCAGCTTGGACAGGGGACGAAACACTGAAGCTTTCTTT.

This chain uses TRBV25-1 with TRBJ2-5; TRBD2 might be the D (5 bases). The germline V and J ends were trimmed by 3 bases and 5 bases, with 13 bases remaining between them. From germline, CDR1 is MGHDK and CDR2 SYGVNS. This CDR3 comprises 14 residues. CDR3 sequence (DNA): TGTGCCAGCAGTGATACTAGGAAGTGGGAGACCCAGTACTTC. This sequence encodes CASSDTRKWETQYF.

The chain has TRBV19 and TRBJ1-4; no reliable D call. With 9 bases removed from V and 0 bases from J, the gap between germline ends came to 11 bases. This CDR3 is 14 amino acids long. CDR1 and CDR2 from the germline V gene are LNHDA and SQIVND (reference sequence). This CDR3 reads CASTYRATNEKLFF. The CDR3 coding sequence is TGTGCCAGCACCTACAGAGCAACTAATGAAAAACTGTTTTTT.

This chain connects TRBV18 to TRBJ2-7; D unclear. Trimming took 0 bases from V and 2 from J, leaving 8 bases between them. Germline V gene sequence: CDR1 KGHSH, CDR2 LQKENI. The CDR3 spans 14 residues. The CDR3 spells CASSPPAAPYEQYF. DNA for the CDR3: TGTGCCAGCTCACCACCTGCTGCTCCCTACGAGCAGTACTTC.

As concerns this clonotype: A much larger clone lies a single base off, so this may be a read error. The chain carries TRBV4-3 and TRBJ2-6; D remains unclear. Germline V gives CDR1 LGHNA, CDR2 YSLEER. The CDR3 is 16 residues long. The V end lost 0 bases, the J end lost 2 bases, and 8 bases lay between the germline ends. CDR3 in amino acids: CASSQERGTGANVLTF. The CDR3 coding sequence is TGCGCCAGCAGCCAAGAAAGAGGTACTGGGGCCAACGTCCTGACTTTC.

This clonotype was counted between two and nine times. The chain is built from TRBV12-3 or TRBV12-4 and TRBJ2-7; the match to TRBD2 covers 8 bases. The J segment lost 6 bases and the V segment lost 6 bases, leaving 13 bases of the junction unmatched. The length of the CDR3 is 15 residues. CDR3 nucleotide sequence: TGTGCCAGCAGGCCAACTAGCGGATCTTCGGGCGAGCAGTACTTC. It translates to CASRPTSGSSGEQYF.

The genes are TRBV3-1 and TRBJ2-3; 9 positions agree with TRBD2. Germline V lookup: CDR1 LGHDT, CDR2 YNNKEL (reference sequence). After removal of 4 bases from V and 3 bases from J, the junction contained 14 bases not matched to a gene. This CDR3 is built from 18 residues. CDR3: CASSPTSGPTRGTDTQYF. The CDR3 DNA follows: TGTGCCAGCAGCCCGACTAGCGGTCCTACTAGAGGAACAGATACGCAGTATTTT.

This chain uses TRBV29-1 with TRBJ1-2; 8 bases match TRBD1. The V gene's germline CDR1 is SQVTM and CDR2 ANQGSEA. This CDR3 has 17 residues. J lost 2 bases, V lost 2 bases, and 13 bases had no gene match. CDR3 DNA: TGCAGCGTTGAACCCCATCGGACAGGGCTGGCGAACTATGGCTACACCTTC. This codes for CSVEPHRTGLANYGYTF.

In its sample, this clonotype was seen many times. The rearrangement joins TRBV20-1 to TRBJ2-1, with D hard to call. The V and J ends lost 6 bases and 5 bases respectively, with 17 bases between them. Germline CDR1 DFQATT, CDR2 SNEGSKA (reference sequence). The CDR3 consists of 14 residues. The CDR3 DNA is TGCAGTGCCGACGACCCGAGGATAGACAATGAGCAGTTCTTC. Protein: CSADDPRIDNEQFF.

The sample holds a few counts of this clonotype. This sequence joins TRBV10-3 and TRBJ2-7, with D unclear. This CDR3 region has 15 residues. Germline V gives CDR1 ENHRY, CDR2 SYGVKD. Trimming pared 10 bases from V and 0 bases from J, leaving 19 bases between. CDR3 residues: CATKPQQTSSYEQYF. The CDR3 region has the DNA TGTGCCACCAAGCCCCAACAAACCAGCTCCTACGAGCAGTACTTC.

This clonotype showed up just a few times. As DNA, the CDR3 is TGTGCCAGCGCCCGGACAGCAACTAACTATGGCTACACCTTC. Translation: CASARTATNYGYTF. The chain recombines TRBV27 with TRBJ1-2, with D possibly matching TRBD1 (6 bases). The germline CDR1 and CDR2 sequences are MNHEY and SMNVEV (reference sequence). The CDR3 sequence is 14 residues long. Trimming stripped 8 bases from V and 0 bases from J, with 13 bases between.

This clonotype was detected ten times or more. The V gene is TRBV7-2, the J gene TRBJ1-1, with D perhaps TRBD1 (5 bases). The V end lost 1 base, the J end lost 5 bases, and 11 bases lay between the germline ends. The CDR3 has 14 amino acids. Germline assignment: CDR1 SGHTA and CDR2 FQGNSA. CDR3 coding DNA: TGTGCCAGCAGCTTAGGGGGGGAGCGGACTGAAGCTTTCTTT. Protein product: CASSLGGERTEAFF. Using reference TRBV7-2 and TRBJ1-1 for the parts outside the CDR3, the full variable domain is GAGVSQSPSNKVTEKGKDVELRCDPISGHTALYWYRQSLGQGLEFLIYFQGNSAPDKSGLPSDRFSAERTGGSVSTLTIQRTQQEDSAVYLCASSLGGERTEAFFGQGTRLTVV.

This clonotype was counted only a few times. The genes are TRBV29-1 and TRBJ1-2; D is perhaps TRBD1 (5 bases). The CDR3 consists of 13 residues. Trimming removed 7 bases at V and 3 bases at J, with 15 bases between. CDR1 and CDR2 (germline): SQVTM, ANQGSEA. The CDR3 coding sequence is TGCAGCGCGAAAACGACAGTGCACTATGGCTACACCTTC. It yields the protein CSAKTTVHYGYTF.

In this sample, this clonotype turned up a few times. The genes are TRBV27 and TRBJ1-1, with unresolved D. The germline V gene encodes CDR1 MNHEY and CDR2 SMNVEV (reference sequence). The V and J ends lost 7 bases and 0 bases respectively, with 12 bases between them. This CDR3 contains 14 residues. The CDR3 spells CASNLRGMNTEAFF. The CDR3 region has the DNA TGTGCCAGCAACCTTAGAGGGATGAACACTGAAGCTTTCTTT.

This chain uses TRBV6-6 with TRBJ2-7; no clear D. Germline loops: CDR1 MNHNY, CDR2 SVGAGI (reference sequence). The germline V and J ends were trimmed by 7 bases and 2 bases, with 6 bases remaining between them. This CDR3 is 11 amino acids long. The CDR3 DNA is TGTGCCAGCAAGGCCACCTACGAGCAGTACTTC. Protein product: CASKATYEQYF.